The 3 T cell receptor beta chains reported below all come from one sample, sequenced in a study of blood T cell repertoires in COVID-19. The table came from immunoSEQ multiplex PCR; TCRdb's copy has only in-frame clones and leaves some out. The sample has 150,000 or so clones; 80% to 90% are singletons. Sequencing was performed on PBMCs or T cells enriched from blood (not recorded which). The receptors stem from a man aged 50 or older who had recovered from COVID-19.

V gene TRBV19 combines with J gene TRBJ2-3, with D unclear. V was pared by 6 bases and J by 1 base, with 8 bases between. The V gene's germline CDR1 is LNHDA and CDR2 SQIVND (reference sequence). This CDR3 spans 13 amino acids. The CDR3 DNA sequence: TGTGCCAGTAGCCGCAGTGGCACAGATACGCAGTATTTT. Protein: CASSRSGTDTQYF.

This clone has a single count. This chain links TRBV7-9 with TRBJ2-5; perhaps TRBD2 as D (5 bases). The CDR3 spans 13 residues. The V and J ends lost 2 bases and 4 bases respectively, with 8 bases between them. The germline CDR1 and CDR2 sequences are SEHNR and FQNEAQ (reference sequence). CDR3 DNA sequence: TGTGCCAGCAGCTTAACTAGGAGAGAGACCCAGTACTTC. Its translation is CASSLTRRETQYF. The whole variable domain, remainder taken from reference TRBV7-9 and TRBJ2-5, is DTGVSQNPRHKITKRGQNVTFRCDPISEHNRLYWYRQTLGQGPEFLTYFQNEAQLEKSRLLSDRFSAERPKGSFSTLEIQRTEQGDSAMYLCASSLTRRETQYFGPGTRLLVL.

The chain joins TRBV7-3 to TRBJ1-5, with 10 bases aligning to TRBD1. Germline V gene data show CDR1 as SGHTA and CDR2 as FQGTGA. V lost 8 bases, J lost 2 bases, and 18 bases stayed unmatched. This CDR3 comprises 19 residues. CDR3 nucleotide sequence: TGTGCCAGCTCCGAGAGGGGTGGGACAGGGGCCGGGGGCAATCAGCCCCAGCATTTT. Protein: CASSERGGTGAGGNQPQHF.